The sequence of this T cell receptor (beta chain) was determined in a study of T cell responses to AZD1222 COVID-19 vaccine. This clone has a handful of counts. Data came from immunoSEQ multiplex PCR; TCRdb stores just in-frame clones and leaves some out. The repertoire holds 80,000 or so clones, with 75% to 95% as singletons. The sequence derives from an adult in good health. Sequenced material: peripheral blood, taken on day 0 of MenACWY control vaccination.

The CDR3 DNA reads as TGTGCCAGCTCACGGGAGGGATATAATTCACCCCTCCACTTT. Translation gives CASSREGYNSPLHF. The genes are TRBV18 and TRBJ1-6; D not certain. Deletions cut 4 bases from V and 4 bases from J, with 8 bases between. This CDR3 has 14 residues. In germline, CDR1 is KGHSH, CDR2 LQKENI.